This T cell receptor (beta chain) was documented in a study of cytotoxic CD8 clonotypes in ibrutinib-treated CLL. TCR beta libraries used about 1.9 micrograms of genomic DNA from cryopreserved PBMCs. The length of the CDR3 is 17 residues. V lost 0 bases, J lost 2 bases, and 7 bases stayed unmatched. Germline assignment: CDR1 SGDLS and CDR2 YYNGEE. Clones were read by immunoSEQ multiplex PCR, and TCRdb kept only the in-frame ones, dropping some. The sample comprises approximately 300,000 clones, 70% to 80% of which are singletons, and 6.7% rests with the top ten. This clonotype was sampled from a human donor with chronic lymphocytic leukemia. Sequencing used PBMCs, obtained before ibrutinib treatment. This sequence joins TRBV9 and TRBJ2-3; TRBD2 aligns across 9 bases. Here the CDR3 DNA reads TGTGCCAGCAGCGTAGGTATTAGCGGGAGCAACACAGATACGCAGTATTTT. It is translated as CASSVGISGSNTDTQYF. Full variable domain (remainder filled in from reference TRBV9 and TRBJ2-3): DSGVTQTPKHLITATGQRVTLRCSPRSGDLSVYWYQQSLDQGLQFLIQYYNGEERAKGNILERFSAQQFPDLHSELNLSSLELGDSALYFCASSVGISGSNTDTQYFGPGTRLTVL.